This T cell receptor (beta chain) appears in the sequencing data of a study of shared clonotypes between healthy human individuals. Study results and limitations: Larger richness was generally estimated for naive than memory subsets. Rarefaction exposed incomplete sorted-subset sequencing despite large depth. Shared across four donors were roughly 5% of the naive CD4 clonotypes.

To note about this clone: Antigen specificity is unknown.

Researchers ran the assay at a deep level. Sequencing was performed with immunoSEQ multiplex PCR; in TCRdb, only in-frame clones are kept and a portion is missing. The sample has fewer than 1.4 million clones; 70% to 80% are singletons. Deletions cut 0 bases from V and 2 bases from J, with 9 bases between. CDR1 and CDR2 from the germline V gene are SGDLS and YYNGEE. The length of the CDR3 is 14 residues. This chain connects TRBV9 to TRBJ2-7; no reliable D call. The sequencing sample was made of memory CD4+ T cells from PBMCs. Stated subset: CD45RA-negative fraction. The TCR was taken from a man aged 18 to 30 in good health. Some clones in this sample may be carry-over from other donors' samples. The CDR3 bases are TGTGCCAGCAGCGTAGGGGGTAGAACCTACGAGCAGTACTTC. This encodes CASSVGGRTYEQYF. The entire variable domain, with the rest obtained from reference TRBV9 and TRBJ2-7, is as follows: DSGVTQTPKHLITATGQRVTLRCSPRSGDLSVYWYQQSLDQGLQFLIQYYNGEERAKGNILERFSAQQFPDLHSELNLSSLELGDSALYFCASSVGGRTYEQYFGPGTRLTVT.